This T cell receptor (beta chain) was captured in a study of regulatory T cells in long-lasting Graves disease. In regard to this clonotype: A much larger clone sits a single nucleotide away, making a read error possible.

The time point here: persistent/refractory GD, antithyroid drugs over 5 years with positive TRAb. Making the TCR library involved RNA that had been extracted from PBMCs. Arm-PCR of CDR3 regions with iRepertoire HTBI primers generated TCR beta libraries. From the multiplex PCR reads, TCRdb called clonotypes with MiXCR, one entry per CDR3 protein. Among around 450,000 distinct CDR3 sequences listed, approximately 21% were seen once. The length of the CDR3 is 17 residues. Germline V lookup: CDR1 SGHAT, CDR2 FQNNGV. The genes are TRBV11-2 and TRBJ2-7; weak D call: TRBD2 (7 bases). The receptor comes from a female donor with Graves disease. Sequenced here: peripheral blood mononuclear cells (PBMCs), sampled when the disease was refractory, from a patient treated with antithyroid drugs. The chain's CDR3 is CAGSHLGGGQGTWEQYF. CDR3 DNA: TGTGCCGGCAGCCACCTGGGGGGGGGGCAGGGGACCTGGGAGCAGTACTTC.